This T cell receptor beta chain stems from a study of vaccination effects on CD4 cells after COVID-19. Sequenced by immunoSEQ multiplex PCR; TCRdb stores in-frame clones only, minus some. The sample lists around 63,000 clones; about 71% were seen once. Turning to this clone: Its antigen is currently unknown.

Study findings and constraints: Few convalescent patients were included, and no early post-infection timepoints were sampled.

CDR3 size: 15 residues. V lost 3 bases and J 10 bases, leaving 19 bases between the germline ends. Germline loops: CDR1 MDHEN, CDR2 SYDVKM. Using viral peptide pools, the ViraFEST assay grew out antigen-specific CD4+ T cells prior to sequencing. It was after more than nine days of culture that CD4+ T cells were isolated. Vaccine recipients lacked prior SARS-CoV-2 infection and had negative nucleocapsid antibodies. Sequencing was performed on CD4+ T cells from PBMCs cultured with HCoV-OC43 spike peptides, taken before COVID-19 vaccination. The subset denotes: HCoV-OC43 spike overlapping peptide pool stimulation. The TCR was taken from a human donor who received a COVID-19 vaccine. The gene calls are TRBV28 and TRBJ2-1; D is possibly TRBD2 (5 bases). The CDR3: CASSLMGDGGREQFF. CDR3 DNA sequence: TGTGCCAGCAGTTTGATGGGTGACGGCGGGCGAGAGCAGTTCTTC. The complete variable domain, with remaining parts taken from reference TRBV28 and TRBJ2-1, reads DVKVTQSSRYLVKRTGEKVFLECVQDMDHENMFWYRQDPGLGLRLIYFSYDVKMKEKGDIPEGYSVSREKKERFSLILESASTNQTSMYLCASSLMGDGGREQFFGPGTRLTVL.